This T cell receptor beta chain derives from a study of blood T cell repertoires in COVID-19. V dropped 10 bases and J dropped 4 bases, with 13 bases sitting between them. This CDR3 has 12 amino acids. The germline V gene encodes CDR1 MNHEY and CDR2 SVGAGI. TCRdb's table, derived via immunoSEQ multiplex PCR, lists solely in-frame clones and lacks some. This table holds over 55,000 clones, approximately 84% found once. This receptor was obtained from a man aged 80 or over with COVID-19, enrolled during active disease. Sample: peripheral blood. The chain combines TRBV6-5 with TRBJ1-1; maybe TRBD1 (5 bases). The CDR3 region has the DNA TGTGCCACCTTCCGGGGGGTCACTGAAGCTTTCTTT. As protein: CATFRGVTEAFF.